This T cell receptor beta chain emerged from a study of blood T cell repertoires in COVID-19. Profiled with immunoSEQ multiplex PCR; TCRdb holds only in-frame clones, not every one. The data contain 200,000 to 250,000 clones, approximately 80% of them singletons. The germline V and J ends were trimmed by 3 bases and 4 bases, with 7 bases remaining between them. Germline values: CDR1 MNHEY, CDR2 SMNVEV (reference sequence). This CDR3 is built from 13 residues. The chain combines TRBV27 with TRBJ2-4; a weak D match, TRBD1 (6 bases). Sequencing input: peripheral blood. This sequence originates from a woman in her seventies with acute or convalescent COVID-19. CDR3 residues: CASSLQGKNIQYF. In nucleotides, the CDR3 is TGTGCCAGCAGTTTGCAGGGGAAAAACATTCAGTACTTC.